Listed here is a single T cell receptor beta chain. The antigen is not known. The sample comes from a study of CD8+ T cells in alopecia areata. Study conclusions and caveats: Among patients, TCR sharing was less clear than in mice, a difference possibly due in part to HLA diversity in the patient population. A great number of expanded lesional clones endured in scalp and blood during tofacitinib. Significant decreases in scalp clonality and expanded CD8+ clones followed tofacitinib treatment.

Treatment: oral pan-JAK inhibitor, 5-10 mg twice daily. Peripheral blood samples and lesional scalp punch biopsies were obtained from alopecia areata patients. Extracted RNA was reverse transcribed, and the resulting cDNA served as sequencing template. The assay was immunoSEQ multiplex PCR, and TCRdb's table has in-frame clones only and misses some. The sample lists fewer than 200,000 clones, 50% to 75% occurring once. This CDR3 comprises 15 residues. Germline V CDR1 and CDR2: MNHEY, SVGAGI. V shed 4 bases, J shed 2 bases, and the junction held 5 bases outside the gene matches. This receptor was identified in a human donor with alopecia areata. The source material was CD4+ T cells sorted from blood, sampled at approximately week 55, from a patient treated with tofacitinib. The rearrangement links TRBV6-5 to TRBJ1-2; 9 bases align to TRBD1. CDR3 amino acids: CASSSQGAGNYGYTF. CDR3 DNA: TGTGCCAGCAGTTCACAGGGGGCAGGGAACTATGGCTACACCTTC.